A selection of T cell receptor beta chains follows, all from one sample in a study of T cell responses to AZD1222 COVID-19 vaccine. Profiling relied on immunoSEQ multiplex PCR, and the TCRdb table lists in-frame clones only, not all of them. This sample has roughly 83,000 clones, with about 83% found just once. Sequences were derived from peripheral blood, sampled on day 0 of AZD1222 vaccination. The source is an adult in good health. Both conserved end residues are part of each CDR3. Each record gives: V gene, J gene, clone size, D gene, CDR3 protein, CDR3 DNA. D genes are given only for firm matches. Size is stated for part of the rows, as once, few or many counts, or as a class when the clone is expanded.

V gene: TRBV11-2
J gene: TRBJ1-5
clone size: .
D gene: .
CDR3 protein: CASSLSGDQPQHF
CDR3 DNA: TGTGCCAGCAGCTTGAGTGGAGACCAGCCCCAGCATTTT

V gene: TRBV4-1
J gene: TRBJ2-7
clone size: .
D gene: .
CDR3 protein: CASSQGVRYEQYF
CDR3 DNA: TGCGCCAGCAGCCAAGGGGTTAGATACGAGCAGTACTTC

V gene: TRBV4-3
J gene: TRBJ2-7
clone size: .
D gene: .
CDR3 protein: CASSQVAAGIYEQYF
CDR3 DNA: TGCGCCAGCAGCCAAGTGGCGGCGGGTATATACGAGCAGTACTTC

V gene: TRBV27
J gene: TRBJ2-1
clone size: .
D gene: .
CDR3 protein: CASSLSVREQFF
CDR3 DNA: TGTGCCAGCAGTTTATCGGTGAGGGAGCAGTTCTTC

V gene: TRBV11-3
J gene: TRBJ1-5
clone size: once
D gene: TRBD1
CDR3 protein: CASSLIQGDQPQHF
CDR3 DNA: TGTGCCAGCAGCTTGATCCAGGGGGATCAGCCCCAGCATTTT

V gene: TRBV10-2
J gene: TRBJ2-5
clone size: once
D gene: .
CDR3 protein: CASRSDQSGTQYF
CDR3 DNA: TGCGCCAGCAGAAGCGACCAGAGCGGGACCCAGTACTTC

V gene: TRBV14
J gene: TRBJ1-1
clone size: .
D gene: .
CDR3 protein: CASSQVEGHKAEAFF
CDR3 DNA: TGTGCCAGCAGCCAAGTAGAGGGGCATAAGGCTGAAGCTTTCTTT

V gene: TRBV7-2
J gene: TRBJ2-1
clone size: .
D gene: TRBD2
CDR3 protein: CASRASGPGEQFF
CDR3 DNA: TGTGCCAGCAGGGCTAGCGGGCCAGGTGAGCAGTTCTTC

V gene: TRBV30
J gene: TRBJ1-3
clone size: few
D gene: .
CDR3 protein: CAWNGGRGNTIYF
CDR3 DNA: TGTGCCTGGAACGGGGGGAGGGGAAACACCATATATTTT

V gene: TRBV5-1
J gene: TRBJ2-1
clone size: .
D gene: TRBD2
CDR3 protein: CASSESGGGAYEQFF
CDR3 DNA: TGCGCCAGCAGCGAAAGTGGCGGGGGGGCCTATGAGCAGTTCTTC

V gene: TRBV13
J gene: TRBJ1-1
clone size: .
D gene: TRBD1
CDR3 protein: CATVDRGLTEAFF
CDR3 DNA: TGTGCCACTGTGGACAGGGGGCTCACTGAAGCTTTCTTT

V gene: TRBV19
J gene: TRBJ1-2
clone size: .
D gene: .
CDR3 protein: CASSYGASYGYTF
CDR3 DNA: TGTGCCAGTAGTTATGGGGCCTCCTATGGCTACACCTTC

V gene: TRBV6-5
J gene: TRBJ2-7
clone size: .
D gene: TRBD2
CDR3 protein: CASSYLGLAGGHEQYF
CDR3 DNA: TGTGCCAGCAGCTACCTTGGACTAGCGGGAGGCCACGAGCAGTACTTC

V gene: TRBV9
J gene: TRBJ2-5
clone size: .
D gene: .
CDR3 protein: CASSVGPRETQYF
CDR3 DNA: TGTGCCAGCAGCGTAGGGCCTAGGGAGACCCAGTACTTC

V gene: TRBV19
J gene: TRBJ1-3
clone size: .
D gene: .
CDR3 protein: CASSIDLGNRFSSGNTIYF
CDR3 DNA: TGTGCCAGTAGTATAGATCTAGGCAACAGATTCAGCTCTGGAAACACCATATATTTT

V gene: TRBV5-1
J gene: TRBJ1-2
clone size: .
D gene: .
CDR3 protein: CASSSRGTGLYYGYTF
CDR3 DNA: TGCGCCAGCAGCTCCCGGGGCACAGGGCTATACTATGGCTACACCTTC

V gene: TRBV7-8
J gene: TRBJ2-7
clone size: .
D gene: TRBD1
CDR3 protein: CASSQRDRVSYEQYF
CDR3 DNA: TGTGCCAGCAGCCAAAGGGACAGGGTTTCCTACGAGCAGTACTTC

V gene: TRBV7-9
J gene: TRBJ2-7
clone size: .
D gene: .
CDR3 protein: CASSFTRTRVGEQYF
CDR3 DNA: TGTGCCAGCAGCTTTACCCGGACACGGGTGGGCGAGCAGTACTTC

V gene: TRBV7-2
J gene: TRBJ2-7
clone size: .
D gene: .
CDR3 protein: CASSLRRDPLREQYF
CDR3 DNA: TGTGCCAGCAGCTTACGGCGGGATCCCCTACGGGAGCAGTACTTC

V gene: TRBV27
J gene: TRBJ1-4
clone size: .
D gene: .
CDR3 protein: CASSLFGGATTNEKLFF
CDR3 DNA: TGTGCCAGCAGTTTATTCGGGGGCGCGACAACTAATGAAAAACTGTTTTTT

V gene: TRBV18
J gene: TRBJ2-1
clone size: once
D gene: .
CDR3 protein: CASSPLSSYNEQFF
CDR3 DNA: TGTGCCAGCTCACCACTTTCCTCCTACAATGAGCAGTTCTTC

V gene: TRBV19
J gene: TRBJ2-5
clone size: .
D gene: TRBD2
CDR3 protein: CASSPGTSGGGETQYF
CDR3 DNA: TGTGCCAGTAGTCCAGGGACTAGCGGGGGGGGAGAGACCCAGTACTTC

V gene: TRBV7-9
J gene: TRBJ1-1
clone size: .
D gene: .
CDR3 protein: CASSFPLGHGAFF
CDR3 DNA: TGTGCCAGCAGCTTCCCCCTAGGCCATGGAGCTTTCTTT

V gene: TRBV2
J gene: TRBJ2-3
clone size: .
D gene: .
CDR3 protein: CASNGGGATDTQYF
CDR3 DNA: TGTGCCAGCAATGGTGGGGGGGCCACAGATACGCAGTATTTT

V gene: TRBV4-1
J gene: TRBJ1-5
clone size: .
D gene: .
CDR3 protein: CASSGQILGNQPQHF
CDR3 DNA: TGCGCCAGCAGCGGACAGATACTTGGGAATCAGCCCCAGCATTTT

V gene: TRBV7-9
J gene: TRBJ1-4
clone size: .
D gene: .
CDR3 protein: CASSLGQGEREKLFF
CDR3 DNA: TGTGCCAGCAGCTTAGGGCAGGGTGAGAGGGAAAAACTGTTTTTT

V gene: TRBV14
J gene: TRBJ1-2
clone size: .
D gene: .
CDR3 protein: CASSRQQGLGGYTF
CDR3 DNA: TGTGCCAGCAGCCGGCAGCAGGGATTGGGCGGCTACACCTTC